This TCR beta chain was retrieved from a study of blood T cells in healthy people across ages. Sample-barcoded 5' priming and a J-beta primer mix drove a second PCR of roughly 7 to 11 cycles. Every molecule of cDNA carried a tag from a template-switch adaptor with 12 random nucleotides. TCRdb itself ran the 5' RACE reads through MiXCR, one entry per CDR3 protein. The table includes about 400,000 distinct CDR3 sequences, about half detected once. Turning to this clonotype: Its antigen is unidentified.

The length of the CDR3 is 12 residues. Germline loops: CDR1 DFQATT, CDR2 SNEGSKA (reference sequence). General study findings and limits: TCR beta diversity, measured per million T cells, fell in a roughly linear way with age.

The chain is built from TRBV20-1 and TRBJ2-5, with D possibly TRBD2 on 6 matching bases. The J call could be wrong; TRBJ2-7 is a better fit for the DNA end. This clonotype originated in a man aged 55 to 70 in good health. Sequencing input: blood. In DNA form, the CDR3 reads TGCAGTGCTAGAGCCGGGACTTTCGAGCAGTACTTC. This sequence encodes CSARAGTFEQYF.